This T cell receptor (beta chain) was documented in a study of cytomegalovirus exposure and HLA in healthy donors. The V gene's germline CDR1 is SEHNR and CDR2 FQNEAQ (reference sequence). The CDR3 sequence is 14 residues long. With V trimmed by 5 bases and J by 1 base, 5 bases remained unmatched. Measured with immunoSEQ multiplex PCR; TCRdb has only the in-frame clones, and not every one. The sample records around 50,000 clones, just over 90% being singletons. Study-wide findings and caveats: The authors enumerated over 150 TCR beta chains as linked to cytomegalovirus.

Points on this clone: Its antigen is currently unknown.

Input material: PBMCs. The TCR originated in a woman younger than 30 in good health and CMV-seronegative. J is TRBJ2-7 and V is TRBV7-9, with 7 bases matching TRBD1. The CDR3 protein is CASSLRQGSYEQYF. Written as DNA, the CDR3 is TGTGCCAGCAGCCTTCGACAGGGATCCTACGAGCAGTACTTC. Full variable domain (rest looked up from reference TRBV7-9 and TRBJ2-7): DTGVSQNPRHKITKRGQNVTFRCDPISEHNRLYWYRQTLGQGPEFLTYFQNEAQLEKSRLLSDRFSAERPKGSFSTLEIQRTEQGDSAMYLCASSLRQGSYEQYFGPGTRLTVT.